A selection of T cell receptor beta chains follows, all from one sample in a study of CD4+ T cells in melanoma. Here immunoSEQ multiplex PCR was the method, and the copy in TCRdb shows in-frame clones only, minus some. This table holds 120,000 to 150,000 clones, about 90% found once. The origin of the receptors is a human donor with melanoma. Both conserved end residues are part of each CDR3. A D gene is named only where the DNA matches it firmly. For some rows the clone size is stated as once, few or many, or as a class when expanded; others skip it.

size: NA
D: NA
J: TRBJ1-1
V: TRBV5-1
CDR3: CASSSRGGTNTEAFF
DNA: TGCGCCAGCAGCTCACGAGGAGGGACTAACACTGAAGCTTTCTTT

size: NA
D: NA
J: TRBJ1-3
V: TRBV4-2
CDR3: CASSQDGHRVSGNTIYF
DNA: TGTGCCAGCAGCCAAGACGGACACAGGGTGTCTGGAAACACCATATATTTT

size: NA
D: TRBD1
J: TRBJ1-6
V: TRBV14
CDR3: CASSQFGQGNSPLHF
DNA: TGTGCCAGCAGCCAATTTGGACAGGGAAATTCACCCCTCCACTTT

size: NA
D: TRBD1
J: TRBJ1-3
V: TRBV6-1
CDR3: CASGGTGTGNTIYF
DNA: TGTGCCAGCGGTGGGACAGGGACTGGAAACACCATATATTTT

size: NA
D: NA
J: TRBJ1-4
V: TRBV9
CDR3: CASSPRGAVNEKLFF
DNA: TGTGCCAGCAGCCCCCGCGGGGCAGTTAATGAAAAACTGTTTTTT

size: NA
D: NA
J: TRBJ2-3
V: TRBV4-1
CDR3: CASSQVLGSATDTQYF
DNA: TGCGCCAGCAGCCAGGTCCTGGGAAGCGCCACAGATACGCAGTATTTT

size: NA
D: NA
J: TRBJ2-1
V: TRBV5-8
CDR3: CASSFPRRDLTRKNEQFF
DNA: TGTGCCAGCAGTTTTCCACGGCGGGACCTAACTCGCAAGAATGAGCAGTTCTTC

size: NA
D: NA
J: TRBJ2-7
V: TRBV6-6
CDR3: CASSYAGTTYEQYF
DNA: TGTGCCAGCAGTTACGCCGGGACAACCTACGAGCAGTACTTC

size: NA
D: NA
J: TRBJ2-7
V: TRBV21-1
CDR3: CASSSREYEQYF
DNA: TGTGCCAGCAGCAGCCGGGAGTACGAGCAGTACTTC

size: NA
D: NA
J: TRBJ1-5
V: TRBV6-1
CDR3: CASGEDSHLNQPQHF
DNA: TGTGCCAGTGGCGAAGACAGCCACCTTAATCAGCCCCAGCATTTT

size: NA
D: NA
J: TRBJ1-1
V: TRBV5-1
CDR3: CASSLEGQGGFVF
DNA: TGCGCCAGCAGCTTGGAAGGGCAGGGCGGTTTTGTCTTT

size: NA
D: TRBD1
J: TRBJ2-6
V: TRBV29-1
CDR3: CSVEVMPGGIGANVLTF
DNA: TGCAGCGTTGAAGTCATGCCAGGGGGAATTGGGGCCAACGTCCTGACTTTC

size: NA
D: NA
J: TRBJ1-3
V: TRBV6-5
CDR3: CASSYSPSGNTIYF
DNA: TGTGCCAGCAGTTACTCGCCCTCTGGAAACACCATATATTTT

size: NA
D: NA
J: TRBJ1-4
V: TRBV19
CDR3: CASSMYFGGIRRTNEKLFF
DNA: TGTGCCAGTAGTATGTACTTTGGGGGCATAAGAAGGACTAATGAAAAACTGTTTTTT

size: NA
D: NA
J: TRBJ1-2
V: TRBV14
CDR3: CASSQVAASYGYTF
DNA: TGTGCCAGCAGCCAAGTTGCCGCTAGCTATGGCTACACCTTC

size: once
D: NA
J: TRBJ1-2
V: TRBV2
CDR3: CASTFTTGTKDGYTF
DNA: TGTGCCAGCACCTTTACCACCGGGACAAAGGATGGCTACACCTTC

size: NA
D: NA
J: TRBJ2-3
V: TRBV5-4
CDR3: CASSLVTTQDTQYF
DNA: TGTGCCAGCAGCTTGGTGACAACACAGGATACGCAGTATTTT

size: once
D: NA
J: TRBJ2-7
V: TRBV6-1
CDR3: CASSEAQGGSEQYF
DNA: TGTGCCAGCAGTGAAGCTCAGGGTGGGAGCGAGCAGTACTTC

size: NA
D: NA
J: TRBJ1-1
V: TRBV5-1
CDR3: CASSPGWGYTEAFF
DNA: TGCGCCAGCAGCCCGGGGTGGGGGTACACTGAAGCTTTCTTT

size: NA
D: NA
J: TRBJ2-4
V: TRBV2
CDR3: CASSFSGNDIQYF
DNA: TGTGCCAGCAGTTTCTCGGGGAATGACATTCAGTACTTC

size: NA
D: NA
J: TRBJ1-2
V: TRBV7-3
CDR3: CASSSTGGIGGYTF
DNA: TGTGCCAGCAGCTCCACGGGAGGGATTGGTGGCTACACCTTC

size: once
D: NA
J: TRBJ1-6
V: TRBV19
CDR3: CASSMEQYNSPLHF
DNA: TGTGCCAGTAGTATGGAGCAGTATAATTCACCCCTCCACTTT

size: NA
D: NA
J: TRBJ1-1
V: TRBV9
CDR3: CASSGMNTEAFF
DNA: TGTGCCAGCAGCGGGATGAACACTGAAGCTTTCTTT

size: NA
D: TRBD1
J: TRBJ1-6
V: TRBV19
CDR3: CASRSQGGNSPLHF
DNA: TGTGCCAGTAGGTCACAGGGGGGGAATTCACCCCTCCACTTT

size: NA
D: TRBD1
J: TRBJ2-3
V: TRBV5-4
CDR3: CASTWGGDRGVADTQYF
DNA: TGTGCCAGCACCTGGGGAGGGGACAGGGGGGTCGCAGATACGCAGTATTTT

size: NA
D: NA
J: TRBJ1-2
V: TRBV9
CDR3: CASSGVMASGRDYYGYTF
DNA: TGTGCCAGCAGCGGAGTTATGGCTAGTGGCAGGGACTACTATGGCTACACCTTC

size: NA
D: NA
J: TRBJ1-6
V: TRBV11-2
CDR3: CASSLARTYNSPLHF
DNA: TGTGCCAGCAGCTTAGCCCGGACCTATAATTCACCCCTCCACTTT

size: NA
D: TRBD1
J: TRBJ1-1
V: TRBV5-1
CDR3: CASSLGQGGAFF
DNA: TGCGCCAGCAGCTTGGGACAGGGGGGAGCTTTCTTT

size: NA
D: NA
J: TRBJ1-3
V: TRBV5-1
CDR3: CASSLEGAAGNTIYF
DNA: TGCGCCAGCAGCTTAGAAGGGGCGGCTGGAAACACCATATATTTT

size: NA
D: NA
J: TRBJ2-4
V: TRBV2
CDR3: CASSEEGLAKNIQYF
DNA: TGTGCCAGCAGTGAAGAGGGGCTAGCCAAAAACATTCAGTACTTC

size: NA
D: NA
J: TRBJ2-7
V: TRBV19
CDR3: CASSNYRTSYEQYF
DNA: TGTGCCAGTAGTAACTACAGAACCTCCTACGAGCAGTACTTC

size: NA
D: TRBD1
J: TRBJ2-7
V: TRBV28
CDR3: CASSYGGGQGFSF
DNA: TGTGCCAGCAGTTATGGGGGCGGACAGGGCTTTAGCTTC

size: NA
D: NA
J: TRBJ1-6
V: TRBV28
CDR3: CASRVIASPLHF
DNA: TGTGCCAGCCGCGTAATTGCCTCACCCCTCCACTTT

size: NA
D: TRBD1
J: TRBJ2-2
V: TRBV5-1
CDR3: CASSQDRGSTGELFF
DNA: TGCGCCAGCAGCCAAGACAGGGGGAGCACCGGGGAGCTGTTTTTT

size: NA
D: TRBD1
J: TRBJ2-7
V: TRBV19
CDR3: CASSAPGQGFGEQYF
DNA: TGTGCCAGTAGTGCACCGGGACAGGGGTTTGGCGAGCAGTACTTC

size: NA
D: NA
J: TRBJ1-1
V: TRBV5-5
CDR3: CASSLVTVNTEAFF
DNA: TGTGCCAGCAGCTTGGTGACAGTGAACACTGAAGCTTTCTTT

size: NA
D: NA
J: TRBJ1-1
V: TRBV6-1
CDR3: CASRAGTRDAEAFF
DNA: TGTGCCAGCAGAGCCGGGACAAGAGATGCTGAAGCTTTCTTT

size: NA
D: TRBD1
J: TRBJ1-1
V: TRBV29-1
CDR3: CSVGTGRSTEAFF
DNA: TGCAGCGTGGGGACAGGGCGAAGTACTGAAGCTTTCTTT

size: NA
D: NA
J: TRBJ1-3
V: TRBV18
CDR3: CASSALSRDTIYF
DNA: TGTGCCAGCTCAGCCCTCTCCCGCGACACCATATATTTT

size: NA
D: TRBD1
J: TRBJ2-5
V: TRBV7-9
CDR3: CASSSLVGTGSQETQYF
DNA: TGTGCCAGCAGCTCTTTGGTCGGGACAGGGTCCCAAGAGACCCAGTACTTC

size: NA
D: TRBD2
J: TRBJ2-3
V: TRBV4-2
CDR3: CASSQTSGAPRYF
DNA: TGTGCCAGCAGCCAGACTAGCGGGGCCCCCAGGTATTTT

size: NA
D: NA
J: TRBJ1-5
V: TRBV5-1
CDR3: CASSPGTNQPQHF
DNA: TGCGCCAGCAGTCCGGGCACGAATCAGCCCCAGCATTTT

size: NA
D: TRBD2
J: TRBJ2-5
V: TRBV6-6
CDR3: CASSYSGAETQYF
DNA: TGTGCCAGCAGTTATAGCGGGGCGGAGACCCAGTACTTC

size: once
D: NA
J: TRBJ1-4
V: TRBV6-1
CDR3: CASGTPEKLFF
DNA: TGTGCCAGCGGGACTCCTGAAAAACTGTTTTTT

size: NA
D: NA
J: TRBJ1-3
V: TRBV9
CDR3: CASSPGLSSGNTIYF
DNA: TGTGCCAGCAGCCCCGGGTTGAGCTCTGGAAACACCATATATTTT

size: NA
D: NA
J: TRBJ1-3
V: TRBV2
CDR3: CASSGRQGSLSGNTIYF
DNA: TGTGCCAGCAGTGGACGGCAGGGGAGCCTCTCTGGAAACACCATATATTTT